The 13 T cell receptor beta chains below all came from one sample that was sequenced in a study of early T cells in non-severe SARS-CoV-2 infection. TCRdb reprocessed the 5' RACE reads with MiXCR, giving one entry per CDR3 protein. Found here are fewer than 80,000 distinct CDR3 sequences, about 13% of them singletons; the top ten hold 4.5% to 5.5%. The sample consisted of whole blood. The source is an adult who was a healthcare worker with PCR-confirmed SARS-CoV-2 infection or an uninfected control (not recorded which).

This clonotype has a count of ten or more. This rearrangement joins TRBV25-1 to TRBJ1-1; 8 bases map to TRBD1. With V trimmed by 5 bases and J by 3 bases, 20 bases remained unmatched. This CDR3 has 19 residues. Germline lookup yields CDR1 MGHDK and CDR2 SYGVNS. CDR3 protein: CASSLPHRGFCGTYTEAFF. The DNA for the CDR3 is TGTGCCAGCAGTCTCCCCCACAGGGGGTTCTGCGGTACGTACACTGAAGCTTTCTTT. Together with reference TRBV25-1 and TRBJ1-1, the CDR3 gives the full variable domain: EADIYQTPRYLVIGTGKKITLECSQTMGHDKMYWYQQDPGMELHLIHYSYGVNSTEKGDLSSESTVSRIRTEHFPLTLESARPSHTSQYLCASSLPHRGFCGTYTEAFFGQGTRLTVV.

The chain's CDR3 is CASSHRAQETQYF. The CDR3, as DNA: TGTGCCAGCAGCCATCGTGCCCAAGAGACCCAGTACTTC. The chain recombines TRBV3-1 with TRBJ2-5; D is undetermined. V was shortened by 3 bases and J by 1 base, with 6 bases between the two germline ends. The germline CDR1 and CDR2 sequences are LGHDT and YNNKEL (reference sequence). This CDR3 has 13 residues.

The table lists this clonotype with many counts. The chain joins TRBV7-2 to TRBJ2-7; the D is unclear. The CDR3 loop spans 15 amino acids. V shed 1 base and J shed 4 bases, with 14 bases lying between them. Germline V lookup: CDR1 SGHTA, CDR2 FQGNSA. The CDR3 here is CASSLGWARLYEQYF. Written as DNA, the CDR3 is TGTGCCAGCAGCTTAGGTTGGGCCCGCCTATACGAGCAGTACTTC. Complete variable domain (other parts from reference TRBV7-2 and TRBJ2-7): GAGVSQSPSNKVTEKGKDVELRCDPISGHTALYWYRQSLGQGLEFLIYFQGNSAPDKSGLPSDRFSAERTGGSVSTLTIQRTQQEDSAVYLCASSLGWARLYEQYFGPGTRLTVT.

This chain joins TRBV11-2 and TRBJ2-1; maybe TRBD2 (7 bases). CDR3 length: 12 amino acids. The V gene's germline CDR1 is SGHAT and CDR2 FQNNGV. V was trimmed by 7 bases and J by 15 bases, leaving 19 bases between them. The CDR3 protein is CASTSRGASLFF. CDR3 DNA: TGTGCCAGCACCTCCCGGGGGGCGAGTCTGTTCTTC.

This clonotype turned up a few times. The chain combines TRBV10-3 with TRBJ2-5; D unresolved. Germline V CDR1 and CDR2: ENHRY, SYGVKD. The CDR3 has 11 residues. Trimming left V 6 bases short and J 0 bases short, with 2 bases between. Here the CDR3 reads CAISDQETQYF. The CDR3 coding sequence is TGTGCCATCAGCGACCAAGAGACCCAGTACTTC.

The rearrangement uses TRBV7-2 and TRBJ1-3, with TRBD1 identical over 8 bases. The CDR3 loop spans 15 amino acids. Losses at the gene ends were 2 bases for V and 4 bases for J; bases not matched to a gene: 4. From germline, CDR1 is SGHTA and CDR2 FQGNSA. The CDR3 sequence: CASSLSRGQGNTIYF. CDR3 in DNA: TGTGCCAGCAGCTTAAGCAGGGGGCAAGGAAACACCATATATTTT.

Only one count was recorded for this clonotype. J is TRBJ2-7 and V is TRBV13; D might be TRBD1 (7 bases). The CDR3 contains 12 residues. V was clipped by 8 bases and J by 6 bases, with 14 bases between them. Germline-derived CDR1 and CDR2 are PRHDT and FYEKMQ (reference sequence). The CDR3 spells CASGPQGGEQYF. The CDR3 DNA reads TGTGCCAGCGGGCCTCAGGGGGGCGAGCAGTACTTC.

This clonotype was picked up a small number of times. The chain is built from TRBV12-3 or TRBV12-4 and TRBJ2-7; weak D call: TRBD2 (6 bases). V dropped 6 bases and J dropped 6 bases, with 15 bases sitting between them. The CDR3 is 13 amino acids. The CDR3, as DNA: TGTGCCAGCAGGATGCGGAGGGCCGGCGAGCAGTACTTC. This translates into CASRMRRAGEQYF.

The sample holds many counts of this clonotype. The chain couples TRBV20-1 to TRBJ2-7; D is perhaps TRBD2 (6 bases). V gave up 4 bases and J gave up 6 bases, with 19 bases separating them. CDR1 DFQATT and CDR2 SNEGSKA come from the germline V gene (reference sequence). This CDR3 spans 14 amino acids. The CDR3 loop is CSAIQMGAGREQYF. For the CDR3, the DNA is TGCAGTGCTATTCAAATGGGTGCGGGGCGCGAGCAGTACTTC.

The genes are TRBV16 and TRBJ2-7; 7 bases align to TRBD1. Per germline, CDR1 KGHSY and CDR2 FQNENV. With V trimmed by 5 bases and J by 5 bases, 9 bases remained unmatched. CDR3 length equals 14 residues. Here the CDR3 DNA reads TGTGCCAGCAGCGTAGGACAGGCCTACCACGAGCAGTACTTC. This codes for CASSVGQAYHEQYF.

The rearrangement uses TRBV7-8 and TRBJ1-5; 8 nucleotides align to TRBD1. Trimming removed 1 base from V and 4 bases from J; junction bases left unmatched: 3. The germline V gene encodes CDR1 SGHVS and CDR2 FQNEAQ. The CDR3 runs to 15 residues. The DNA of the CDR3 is TGTGCCAGCAGCTTAGGCAGGGGGCGTAATCAGCCCCAGCATTTT. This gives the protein CASSLGRGRNQPQHF.

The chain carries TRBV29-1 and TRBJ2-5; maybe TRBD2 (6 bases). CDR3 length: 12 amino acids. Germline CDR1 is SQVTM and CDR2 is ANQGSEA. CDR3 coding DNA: TGCAGAGGAGGGGACCAACAAGAGACCCAGTACTTC. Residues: CRGGDQQETQYF. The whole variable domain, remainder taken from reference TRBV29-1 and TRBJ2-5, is SAVISQKPSRDICQRGTSLTIQCQVDSQVTMMFWYRQQPGQSLTLIATANQGSEATYESGFVIDKFPISRPNLTFSTLTVSNMSPEDSSIYLCRGGDQQETQYFGPGTRLLVL.

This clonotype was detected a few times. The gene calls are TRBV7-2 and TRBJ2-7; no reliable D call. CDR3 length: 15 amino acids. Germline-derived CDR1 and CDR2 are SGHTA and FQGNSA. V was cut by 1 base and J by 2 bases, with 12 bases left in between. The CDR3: CASSLVPDTTYEQYF. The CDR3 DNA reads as TGTGCCAGCAGCTTAGTCCCAGATACAACCTACGAGCAGTACTTC.